This T cell receptor beta chain was identified during a study of control samples from healthy donors and cancer patients. Trimming took 3 bases from V and 6 from J; bases not matched to a gene: 11. CDR3 length equals 17 residues. Germline V CDR1 and CDR2: PRHDT, FYEKMQ (reference sequence). Sequenced by immunoSEQ multiplex PCR; TCRdb stores in-frame clones only, minus some. The sample lists 94,000 or so clones, less than 85% occurring once. The material sequenced was PBMCs. This receptor was taken from a man in his 70s with lung cancer. V usage is TRBV13 and J usage is TRBJ2-2; TRBD1 aligns across 9 bases. The CDR3 loop is CASSFNRGTGTSGELFF. The DNA for the CDR3 is TGTGCCAGCAGCTTCAATAGGGGGACAGGGACGTCCGGGGAGCTGTTTTTT.